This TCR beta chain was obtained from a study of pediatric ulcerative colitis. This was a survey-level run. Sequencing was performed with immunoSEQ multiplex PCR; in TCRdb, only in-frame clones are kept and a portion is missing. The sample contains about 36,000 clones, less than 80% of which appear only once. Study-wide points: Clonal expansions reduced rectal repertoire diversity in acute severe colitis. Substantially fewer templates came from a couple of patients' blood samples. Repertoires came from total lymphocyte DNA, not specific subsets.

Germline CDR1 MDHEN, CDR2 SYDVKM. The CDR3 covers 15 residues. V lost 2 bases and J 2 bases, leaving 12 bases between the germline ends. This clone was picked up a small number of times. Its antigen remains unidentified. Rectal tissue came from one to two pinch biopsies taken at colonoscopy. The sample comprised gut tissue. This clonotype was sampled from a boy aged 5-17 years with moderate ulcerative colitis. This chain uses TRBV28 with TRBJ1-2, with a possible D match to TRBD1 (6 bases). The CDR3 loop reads CASSLQGLENYGYTF. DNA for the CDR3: TGTGCCAGCAGTTTACAGGGGCTCGAGAACTATGGCTACACCTTC.